The rows below give T cell receptor beta chains drawn from one sample of a study of blood T cell repertoires in COVID-19. The repertoire was sequenced with immunoSEQ multiplex PCR; TCRdb's copy has only in-frame clones and lacks some. The sample lists roughly 150,000 clones, about 80% occurring once. Material for sequencing was PBMCs or T cells enriched from blood (not recorded which). These receptors came from a woman between 50 and 59 years old who had recovered from COVID-19. Both conserved end residues are part of each CDR3. Each record gives: V gene, clone size, J gene, D gene, CDR3 DNA, CDR3 protein. D genes are given only for firm matches. Rows may omit the clone size; those that give it use once, few, many or a size class.

V gene: TRBV5-4; clone size: -; J gene: TRBJ1-1; D gene: -; CDR3 DNA: TGTGCCAGTTCCTCAGGGTACACTGAAGCTTTCTTT; CDR3 protein: CASSSGYTEAFF
V gene: TRBV10-1; clone size: -; J gene: TRBJ2-1; D gene: TRBD2; CDR3 DNA: TGCGCCAGCAGTGAGTCGATAGGCGGGGGGGCCGAATATGAGCAGTTCTTC; CDR3 protein: CASSESIGGGAEYEQFF
V gene: TRBV5-4; clone size: -; J gene: TRBJ1-4; D gene: TRBD1; CDR3 DNA: TGTGCCAGCAGCCCTCGACAGGGTGATAATGAAAAACTGTTTTTT; CDR3 protein: CASSPRQGDNEKLFF
V gene: TRBV6-5; clone size: -; J gene: TRBJ1-2; D gene: -; CDR3 DNA: TGTGCCAGCAGTACAGGAGGGACCGGCTATGGCTACACCTTC; CDR3 protein: CASSTGGTGYGYTF
V gene: TRBV7-2; clone size: -; J gene: TRBJ1-2; D gene: -; CDR3 DNA: TGTGCCAGCAGCTTAGCTTCCCATAACTATGGCTACACCTTC; CDR3 protein: CASSLASHNYGYTF
V gene: TRBV7-7; clone size: -; J gene: TRBJ2-3; D gene: TRBD1; CDR3 DNA: TGTGCCAGCAGCTCAGGGGGCGGAGGAGATACGCAGTATTTT; CDR3 protein: CASSSGGGGDTQYF
V gene: TRBV5-8; clone size: few; J gene: TRBJ1-3; D gene: TRBD1; CDR3 DNA: TGTGCCAGCAGCTTGGACAGGGGTGGAAACACCATATATTTT; CDR3 protein: CASSLDRGGNTIYF
V gene: TRBV28; clone size: -; J gene: TRBJ2-5; D gene: TRBD2; CDR3 DNA: TGTGCCAGCAGTTTATGGGCTAGCGGGGCAGGAGAGACCCAGTACTTC; CDR3 protein: CASSLWASGAGETQYF
V gene: TRBV19; clone size: -; J gene: TRBJ1-2; D gene: -; CDR3 DNA: TGTGCCAGTAGTTCCGGGACACTTGATGGCTACACCTTC; CDR3 protein: CASSSGTLDGYTF
V gene: TRBV24-1; clone size: -; J gene: TRBJ2-1; D gene: -; CDR3 DNA: TGTGCCACCAGTGCCGGGGGGACATACAATGAGCAGTTCTTC; CDR3 protein: CATSAGGTYNEQFF
V gene: TRBV4-1; clone size: few; J gene: TRBJ1-2; D gene: -; CDR3 DNA: TGCGCCAGCAGCCAAACGGGACCCGGCGGGGATGGCTACACCTTC; CDR3 protein: CASSQTGPGGDGYTF
V gene: TRBV19; clone size: -; J gene: TRBJ1-3; D gene: -; CDR3 DNA: TGTGCCAGTAGTCCCCGAGGAGGGGATATGGGGTACACCATATATTTT; CDR3 protein: CASSPRGGDMGYTIYF
V gene: TRBV15; clone size: -; J gene: TRBJ1-6; D gene: -; CDR3 DNA: TGTGCCACCAGCGGCGGGACGGCTGTGGGTTCACCCCTCCACTTT; CDR3 protein: CATSGGTAVGSPLHF
V gene: TRBV11-2; clone size: -; J gene: TRBJ2-1; D gene: -; CDR3 DNA: TGTGCCAGCAGCCCCAGACAGGCCTTTTCCTACAATGAGCAGTTCTTC; CDR3 protein: CASSPRQAFSYNEQFF
V gene: TRBV5-5; clone size: -; J gene: TRBJ1-1; D gene: TRBD1; CDR3 DNA: TGTGCCAGCAGCCCCGGACAGGGTCAGAAAGCTTTCTTT; CDR3 protein: CASSPGQGQKAFF
V gene: TRBV5-1; clone size: few; J gene: TRBJ1-4; D gene: TRBD1; CDR3 DNA: TGCGCCAGCAGCTTGCGACAGGGGCGAGATGAAAAACTGTTTTTT; CDR3 protein: CASSLRQGRDEKLFF
V gene: TRBV30; clone size: -; J gene: TRBJ1-4; D gene: -; CDR3 DNA: TGTGCCTGGAGTGTAATCATGAATGAAAAACTGTTTTTT; CDR3 protein: CAWSVIMNEKLFF
V gene: TRBV7-9; clone size: -; J gene: TRBJ1-1; D gene: -; CDR3 DNA: TGTGCCAGCGGCCGAGGGGGGAACACTGAAGCTTTCTTT; CDR3 protein: CASGRGGNTEAFF
V gene: TRBV27; clone size: -; J gene: TRBJ2-7; D gene: TRBD1; CDR3 DNA: TGTGCCAGCAGTTTATCGTGGGACAGGGGCTACGAGCAGTACTTC; CDR3 protein: CASSLSWDRGYEQYF
V gene: TRBV6-6; clone size: -; J gene: TRBJ2-7; D gene: TRBD2; CDR3 DNA: TGTGCCAGCCGGCGGGAGGGGTACGAGCAGTACTTC; CDR3 protein: CASRREGYEQYF
V gene: TRBV27; clone size: -; J gene: TRBJ1-2; D gene: TRBD1; CDR3 DNA: TGTGCCAGCAGTTTCGTCCAGGGGGGCGGCTATGGCTACACCTTC; CDR3 protein: CASSFVQGGGYGYTF
V gene: TRBV29-1; clone size: -; J gene: TRBJ2-3; D gene: TRBD1; CDR3 DNA: TGCAGCGCTCGACAGGGGACAGATACGCAGTATTTT; CDR3 protein: CSARQGTDTQYF
V gene: TRBV7-3; clone size: -; J gene: TRBJ1-6; D gene: -; CDR3 DNA: TGTGCCAGCAGCTCCGGGAGGCCAAATTCACCCCTCCACTTT; CDR3 protein: CASSSGRPNSPLHF
V gene: TRBV10-3; clone size: -; J gene: TRBJ2-1; D gene: TRBD1; CDR3 DNA: TGTGCCATCGGGGTACTGACAGGGCGCTCCTACAATGAGCAGTTCTTC; CDR3 protein: CAIGVLTGRSYNEQFF
V gene: TRBV5-4; clone size: few; J gene: TRBJ2-2; D gene: TRBD2; CDR3 DNA: TGTGCCAGCAGCGGGACGGGGGGTTCGGAGACCGGGGAGCTGTTTTTT; CDR3 protein: CASSGTGGSETGELFF
V gene: TRBV28; clone size: -; J gene: TRBJ1-5; D gene: -; CDR3 DNA: TGTGCCAGCAGCCCGGTGGTACAGCCCCAGCATTTT; CDR3 protein: CASSPVVQPQHF
V gene: TRBV6-5; clone size: once; J gene: TRBJ1-3; D gene: TRBD1; CDR3 DNA: TGTGCCAGCAGTTACGAGGGGGCGGCTGGAAACACCATATATTTT; CDR3 protein: CASSYEGAAGNTIYF
V gene: TRBV2; clone size: -; J gene: TRBJ2-3; D gene: TRBD1; CDR3 DNA: TGTGCCACCAACCCGGGACAGGGTGGAGATACGCAGTATTTT; CDR3 protein: CATNPGQGGDTQYF
V gene: TRBV5-1; clone size: -; J gene: TRBJ2-1; D gene: -; CDR3 DNA: TGCGCCAGCAGCTTGGTACAGTCCAATGAGCAGTTCTTC; CDR3 protein: CASSLVQSNEQFF
V gene: TRBV5-8; clone size: -; J gene: TRBJ2-3; D gene: TRBD1; CDR3 DNA: TGTGCCAGCAGCCTTGAAGCCGGGACAGGCCCCGCTAGGCAGTATTTT; CDR3 protein: CASSLEAGTGPARQYF
V gene: TRBV5-1; clone size: -; J gene: TRBJ2-7; D gene: -; CDR3 DNA: TGCGCCAGCAGTCCCGGGACTTCGAACGAGCAGTACTTC; CDR3 protein: CASSPGTSNEQYF
V gene: TRBV7-9; clone size: -; J gene: TRBJ1-6; D gene: -; CDR3 DNA: TGTGCCAGCAGCGCCGGGACACCTAGCTCCTATAATTCACCCCTCCACTTT; CDR3 protein: CASSAGTPSSYNSPLHF